A single T cell receptor beta chain is shown here with its context. What it binds is unknown. Vbeta (60) and Jbeta (13) primers were used in the PCR. Produced via immunoSEQ multiplex PCR; TCRdb's table is partial and in-frame only. The table records around 210,000 clones, 75% to 85% of them present only once. The sample belongs to a study of cytomegalovirus exposure and HLA in healthy donors. Study summary: A prior study identified some 100 million unique TCR beta sequences from about 200 million T cells. Assignment to the Caucasian-associated ancestry cluster applied to less than 85% of the approximately 420 genotyped donors.

Overall study findings and caveats: In vitro testing confirmed a few CMV-associated chains as specific for CMV antigens. Upon later analysis, HLA-associated TCR beta chains proved more clonally expanded than other, equally common chains.

The ends lost 6 bases at V and 4 bases at J; junction bases unmatched: 8. Germline lookup yields CDR1 SQVTM and CDR2 ANQGSEA. CDR3 length equals 14 residues. The source of this sequence is a woman aged 40 to 50 in good health and CMV-seronegative. The chain has TRBV29-1 and TRBJ2-2; the match to TRBD1 covers 7 bases. The specimen sequenced was PBMCs. The chain's CDR3 is CSVDGDRATGELFF. In DNA form, the CDR3 reads TGCAGCGTGGATGGTGACAGGGCCACCGGGGAGCTGTTTTTT.